Presented here are 3 T cell receptor beta chains from one specimen sequenced in a study of blood T cell repertoires in COVID-19. The method was immunoSEQ multiplex PCR; TCRdb's version includes in-frame clones alone and lacks a portion of them. The table lists around 250,000 clones, over 80% of them singletons. The sequenced sample was PBMCs or T cells enriched from blood (not recorded which). The receptors shown here come from a woman aged 40 to 49 who had been exposed to COVID-19.

The chain employs TRBV19 and TRBJ1-2, with 8 nucleotides matching TRBD1. V was pared by 3 bases and J by 4 bases, with 10 bases of the junction left unmatched. The CDR3 has 16 residues. Germline V CDR1 and CDR2: LNHDA, SQIVND (reference sequence). Written as DNA, the CDR3 is TGTGCCAGTAGTATTCAGGCGGGACAGGCACTCTATGGCTACACCTTC. It yields the protein CASSIQAGQALYGYTF.

V gene TRBV28 combines with J gene TRBJ1-2; a weak D match, TRBD1 (6 bases). CDR3 length: 13 amino acids. With 5 bases removed from V and 5 bases from J, the gap between germline ends came to 12 bases. From germline, CDR1 is MDHEN and CDR2 SYDVKM. The chain's CDR3 is CASSQQGTYGYTF. CDR3 nucleotide sequence: TGTGCCAGCAGTCAACAGGGTACTTATGGCTACACCTTC.

The DNA for the CDR3 is TGTGCCAGCAGCTTATTCCCAGGGGGCGTTACAGATACGCAGTATTTT. As protein: CASSLFPGGVTDTQYF. This chain connects TRBV7-3 to TRBJ2-3; 8 bases fit TRBD1. After removal of 2 bases from V and 3 bases from J, the junction contained 7 bases not matched to a gene. The germline V gene has CDR1 SGHTA and CDR2 FQGTGA. CDR3 length: 16 amino acids. Full variable domain (outside the CDR3, taken from reference TRBV7-3 and TRBJ2-3): GAGVSQTPSNKVTEKGKYVELRCDPISGHTALYWYRQSLGQGPEFLIYFQGTGAADDSGLPNDRFFAVRPEGSVSTLKIQRTERGDSAVYLCASSLFPGGVTDTQYFGPGTRLTVL.